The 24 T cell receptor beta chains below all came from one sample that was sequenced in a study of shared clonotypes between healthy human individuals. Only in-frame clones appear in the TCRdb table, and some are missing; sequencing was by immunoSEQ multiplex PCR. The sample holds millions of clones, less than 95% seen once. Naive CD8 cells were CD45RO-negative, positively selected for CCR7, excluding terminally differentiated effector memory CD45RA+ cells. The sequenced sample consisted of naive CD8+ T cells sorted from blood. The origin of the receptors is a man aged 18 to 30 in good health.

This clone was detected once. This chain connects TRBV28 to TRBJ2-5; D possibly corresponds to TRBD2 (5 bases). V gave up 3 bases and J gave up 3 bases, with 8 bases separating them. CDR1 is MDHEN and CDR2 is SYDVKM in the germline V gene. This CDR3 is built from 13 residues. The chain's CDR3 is CASSFLGEETQYF. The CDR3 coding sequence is TGTGCCAGCAGTTTTTTGGGAGAAGAGACCCAGTACTTC.

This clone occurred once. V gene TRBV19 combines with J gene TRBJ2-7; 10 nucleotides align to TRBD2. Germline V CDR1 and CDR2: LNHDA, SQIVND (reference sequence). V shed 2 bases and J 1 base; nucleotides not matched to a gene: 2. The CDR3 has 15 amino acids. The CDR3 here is CASSITSGESYEQYF. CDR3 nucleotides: TGTGCCAGTAGTATAACTAGCGGGGAATCCTACGAGCAGTACTTC.

CDR3 region: CASSVAGVGYEQYF. CDR3 nucleotide sequence: TGTGCCAGCAGTGTAGCGGGAGTTGGGTACGAGCAGTACTTC. The chain joins TRBV6-5 to TRBJ2-7; 9 bases agree with TRBD2. V shed 5 bases, J shed 4 bases, and the junction held 6 bases outside the gene matches. Germline assignment: CDR1 MNHEY and CDR2 SVGAGI. The CDR3 extends over 14 amino acids.

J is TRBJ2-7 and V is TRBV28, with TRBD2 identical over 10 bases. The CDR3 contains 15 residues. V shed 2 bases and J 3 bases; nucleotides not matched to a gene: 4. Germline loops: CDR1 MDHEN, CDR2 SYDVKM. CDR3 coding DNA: TGTGCCAGCAGTTTACTCCTAGCGGGAGACTACGAGCAGTACTTC. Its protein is CASSLLLAGDYEQYF.

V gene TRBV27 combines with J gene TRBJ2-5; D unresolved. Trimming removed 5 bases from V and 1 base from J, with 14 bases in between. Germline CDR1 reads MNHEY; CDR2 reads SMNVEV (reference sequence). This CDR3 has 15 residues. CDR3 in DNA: TGTGCCAGCAGTCCGACCAGGATATCCCAAGAGACCCAGTACTTC. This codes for CASSPTRISQETQYF.

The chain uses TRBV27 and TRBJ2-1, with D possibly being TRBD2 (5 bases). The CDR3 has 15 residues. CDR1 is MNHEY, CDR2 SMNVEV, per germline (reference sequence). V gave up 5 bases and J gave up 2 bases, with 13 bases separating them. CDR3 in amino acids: CASSLTGSAYNEQFF. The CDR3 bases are TGTGCCAGCAGTCTTACGGGGTCAGCCTACAATGAGCAGTTCTTC.

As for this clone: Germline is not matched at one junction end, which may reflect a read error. CDR3 sequence reads: CASSLGTSGDEQYF. The CDR3 DNA is TGTGCTAGCAGCTTAGGTACCAGCGGGGACGAGCAGTACTTC. The chain links TRBV7-7 to TRBJ2-7; 7 positions match TRBD2. The CDR3 has 14 amino acids. CDR1 and CDR2 from the germline V gene are SSHAT and FNYEAQ (reference sequence).

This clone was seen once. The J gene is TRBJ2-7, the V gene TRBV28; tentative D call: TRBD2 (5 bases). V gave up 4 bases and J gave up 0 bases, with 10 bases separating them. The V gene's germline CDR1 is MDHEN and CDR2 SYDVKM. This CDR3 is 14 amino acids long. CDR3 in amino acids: CASSYGVVSYEQYF. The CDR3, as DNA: TGTGCCAGCAGTTACGGGGTGGTCTCCTACGAGCAGTACTTC.

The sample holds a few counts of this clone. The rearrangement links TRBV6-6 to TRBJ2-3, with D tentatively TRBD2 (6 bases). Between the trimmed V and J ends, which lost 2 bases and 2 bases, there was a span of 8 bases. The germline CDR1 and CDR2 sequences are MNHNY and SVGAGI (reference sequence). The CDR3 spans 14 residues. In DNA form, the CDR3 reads TGTGCCAGCAGTTACCGGGGGATCACAGATACGCAGTATTTT. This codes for CASSYRGITDTQYF.

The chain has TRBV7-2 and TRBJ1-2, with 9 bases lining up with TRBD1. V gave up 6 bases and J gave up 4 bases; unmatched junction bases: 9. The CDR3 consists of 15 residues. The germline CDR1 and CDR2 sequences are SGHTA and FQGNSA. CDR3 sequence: CASRHKQGAIYGYTF. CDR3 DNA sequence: TGTGCCAGCAGACACAAACAGGGGGCGATCTATGGCTACACCTTC.

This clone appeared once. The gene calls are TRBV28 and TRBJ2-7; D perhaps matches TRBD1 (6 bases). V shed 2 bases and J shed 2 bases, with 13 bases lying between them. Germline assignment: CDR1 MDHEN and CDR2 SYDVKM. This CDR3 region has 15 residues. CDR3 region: CASSLVNRATYEQYF. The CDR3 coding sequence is TGTGCCAGCAGTTTAGTCAACAGGGCCACCTACGAGCAGTACTTC.

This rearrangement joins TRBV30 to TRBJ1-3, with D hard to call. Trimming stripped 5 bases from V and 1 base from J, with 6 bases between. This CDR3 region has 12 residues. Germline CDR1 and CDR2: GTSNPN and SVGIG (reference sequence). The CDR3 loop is CAWLRSGNTIYF. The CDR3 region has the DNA TGTGCCTGGCTACGGTCTGGAAACACCATATATTTT.

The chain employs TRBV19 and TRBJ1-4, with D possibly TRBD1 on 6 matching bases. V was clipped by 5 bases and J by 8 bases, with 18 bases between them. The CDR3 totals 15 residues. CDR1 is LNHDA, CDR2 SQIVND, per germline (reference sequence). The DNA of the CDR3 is TGTGCCAGTAGTCTCCCGACAGGATCCCAAGAAAAACTGTTTTTT. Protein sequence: CASSLPTGSQEKLFF.

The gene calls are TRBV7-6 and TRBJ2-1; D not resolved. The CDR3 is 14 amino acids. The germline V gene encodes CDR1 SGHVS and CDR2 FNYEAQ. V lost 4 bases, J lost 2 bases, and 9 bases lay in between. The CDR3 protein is CASSYGSAYNEQFF. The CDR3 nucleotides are TGTGCCAGCAGCTACGGCAGTGCCTACAATGAGCAGTTCTTC. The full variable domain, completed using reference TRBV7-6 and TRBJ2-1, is GAGVSQSPRYKVTKRGQDVALRCDPISGHVSLYWYRQALGQGPEFLTYFNYEAQQDKSGLPNDRFSAERPEGSISTLTIQRTEQRDSAMYRCASSYGSAYNEQFFGPGTRLTVL.

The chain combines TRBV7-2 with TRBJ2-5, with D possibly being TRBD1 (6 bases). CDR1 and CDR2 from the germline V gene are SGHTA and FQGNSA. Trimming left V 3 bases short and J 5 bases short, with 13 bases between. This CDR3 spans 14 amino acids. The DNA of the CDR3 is TGTGCCAGCAGCTTGGCCACAGGGCGGGAGACCCAGTACTTC. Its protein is CASSLATGRETQYF.

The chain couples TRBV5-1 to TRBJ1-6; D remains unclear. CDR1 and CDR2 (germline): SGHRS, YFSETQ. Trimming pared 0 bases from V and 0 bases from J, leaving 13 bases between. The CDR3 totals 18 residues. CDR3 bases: TGCGCCAGCAGCTTGGGCAGCTACGATCTCTCCTATAATTCACCCCTCCACTTT. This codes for CASSLGSYDLSYNSPLHF.

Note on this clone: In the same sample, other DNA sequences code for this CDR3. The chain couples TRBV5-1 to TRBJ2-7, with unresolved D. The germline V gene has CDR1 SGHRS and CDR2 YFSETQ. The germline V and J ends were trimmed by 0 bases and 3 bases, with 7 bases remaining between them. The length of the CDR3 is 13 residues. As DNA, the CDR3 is TGCGCCAGCAGCTTGGGGGGTTTCTACGAGCAGTACTTC. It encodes CASSLGGFYEQYF.

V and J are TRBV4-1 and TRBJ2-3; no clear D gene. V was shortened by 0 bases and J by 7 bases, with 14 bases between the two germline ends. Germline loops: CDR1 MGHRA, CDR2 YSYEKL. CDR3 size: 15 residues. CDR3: CASSQEGLSAYTQYF. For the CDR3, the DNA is TGCGCCAGCAGCCAAGAAGGCCTCTCGGCGTATACGCAGTATTTT.

The CDR3 region is CASSSEEGRDTQYF. The CDR3 coding sequence is TGTGCCAGTAGTTCAGAGGAGGGTCGAGATACGCAGTATTTT. This rearrangement joins TRBV19 to TRBJ2-3; the D gene is possibly TRBD2 (6 bases). Trimming cost V 5 bases and J 5 bases, with 14 bases left between them. The CDR3 runs to 14 residues. The germline CDR1 and CDR2 sequences are LNHDA and SQIVND (reference sequence).

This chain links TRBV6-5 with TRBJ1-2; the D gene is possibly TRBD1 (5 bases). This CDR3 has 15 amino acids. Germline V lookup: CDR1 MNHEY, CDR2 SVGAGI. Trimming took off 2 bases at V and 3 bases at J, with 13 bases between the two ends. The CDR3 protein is CASSYGQGLDYGYTF. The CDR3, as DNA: TGTGCCAGCAGTTACGGTCAGGGCCTAGACTATGGCTACACCTTC.

CDR3 DNA sequence: TGTGCCCTTACCGGGACAGGGGTAATCGAGCAGTACTTC. Translating gives CALTGTGVIEQYF. The rearrangement links TRBV30 to TRBJ2-7, with TRBD1 matching 10 bases. Germline CDR1 GTSNPN, CDR2 SVGIG (reference sequence). CDR3 length: 13 amino acids. The V segment lost 8 bases and the J segment 6 bases; nucleotides outside the gene matches: 10.

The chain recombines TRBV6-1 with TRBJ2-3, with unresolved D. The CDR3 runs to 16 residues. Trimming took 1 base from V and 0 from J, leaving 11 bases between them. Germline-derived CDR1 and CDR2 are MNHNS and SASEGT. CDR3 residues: CASSEVVSPSTDTQYF. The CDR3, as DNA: TGTGCCAGCAGTGAAGTGGTCAGTCCTAGCACAGATACGCAGTATTTT.

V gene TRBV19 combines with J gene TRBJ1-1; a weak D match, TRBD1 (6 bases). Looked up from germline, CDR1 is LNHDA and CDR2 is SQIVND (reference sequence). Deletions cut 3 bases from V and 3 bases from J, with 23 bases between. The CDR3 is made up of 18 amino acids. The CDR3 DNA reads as TGTGCCAGTAGTATTGTTGCCTGGGGGCAGGGATGGGACACTGAAGCTTTCTTT. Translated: CASSIVAWGQGWDTEAFF.

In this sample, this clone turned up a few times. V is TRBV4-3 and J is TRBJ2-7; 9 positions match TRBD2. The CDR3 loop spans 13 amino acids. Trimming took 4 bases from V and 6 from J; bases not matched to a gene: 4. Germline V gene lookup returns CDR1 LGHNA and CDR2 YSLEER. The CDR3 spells CASSPGTSLEQYF. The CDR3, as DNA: TGCGCCAGCAGCCCCGGGACTAGCCTCGAGCAGTACTTC.